The 12 T cell receptor delta chains below come from one sample, sequenced in a study of γδ T cells in repeated Plasmodium falciparum infection. Flow sorting of PBMC yielded separate Vgamma9/Vdelta2+ and Vdelta2-negative gammadelta T cell populations for bulk repertoire analysis. TCRdb reran clone calling via CATT on the multiplex PCR reads. The repertoire holds tens of thousands of delta-chain clones, with roughly 0.9% as singletons. Sequenced material: gamma-delta T cells from blood. Source of these receptors: a pool of human donors (malaria-infected and uninfected, not separated).

This clone was observed many times. The protein given by TCRdb reflects a much larger clone and differs at residue 12 from this DNA's translation, likely from a read error; the protein shown is the DNA's translation. CDR3 nucleotide sequence: TGTGCCTGTGACACCCCTTGGGGGGAGCCTGACGCCGATAAACTCATCTTT. Amino acid sequence: CACDTPWGEPDADKLIF. This chain joins TRDV2 and TRDJ1; TRDD3 is a possible D gene (6 bases). The J gene is absent in TCRdb and was assigned here via DNA matching to germline. V lost 0 bases and J lost 3, with 19 bases in between. This CDR3 is 17 amino acids long. The V gene's germline CDR1 is GEAIGNYY and CDR2 EKD.

This clone has just a few counts. TCRdb's listed protein matches a much larger clone and diverges from this DNA's translation at residue 5, likely through a read error; the protein shown comes from the DNA. J is TRDJ1 and V is TRDV2, with 7 bases matching TRDD3. Germline matching of the DNA provided the J gene here, since TCRdb leaves it blank. Germline loops: CDR1 GEAIGNYY, CDR2 EKD. J lost 0 bases, V lost 3 bases, and 9 bases had no gene match. The CDR3 is 16 residues long. CDR3 nucleotide sequence: TGTGCCTGTGACGCTCTACTGGGGATTTACACCGATAAACTCATCTTT. It codes for CACDALLGIYTDKLIF.

Note on this clone: The protein in TCRdb stems from a much larger clone and differs at residue 13 from this DNA's translation, likely a read error; here the protein is translated from the DNA. The chain is built from TRDV1 and TRDJ1; TRDD3 agrees at 12 bases. TCRdb is silent on the J gene; assignment here came from matching the DNA to germline. V dropped 1 base and J dropped 0; count of bases not matched to a gene: 18. The CDR3 spans 22 residues. From germline, CDR1 is TSWWSYY and CDR2 QGS. This chain's CDR3 is CALGERRETGGYRGSYTDKLIF. The CDR3 DNA follows: TGTGCTCTTGGGGAACGGAGGGAGACTGGGGGATACCGAGGGTCGTACACCGATAAACTCATCTTT.

This clone was observed a few times. This likely traces to a read error, being one base from a far larger clone. In the same sample, other DNA sequences code for this CDR3. The genes are TRDV2 and TRDJ2, with TRDD3 matching over 10 bases. Germline loops: CDR1 GEAIGNYY, CDR2 EKD. The CDR3 length is 20 residues. The V and J ends lost 0 bases and 1 base, in that order; junction bases with no gene match: 13. The CDR3: CACDTLTGGSSKDLTAQLFF. CDR3 bases: TGTGCCTGTGACACCCTCACTGGGGGATCGAGCAAAGATTTGACAGCACAACTCTTCTTT.

Details on this clone: Given a far larger clone just one base away, this is likely a sequencing read error. Other DNA sequences of this sample code for an identical CDR3. No J gene was assigned, while the V gene was called as TRDV1; the table calls TRDD3, which could not be checked here. In germline, CDR1 is TSWWSYY, CDR2 QGS. The CDR3 runs 18 residues. The CDR3 region is CALGAPPQYWGRTDKLIF. In DNA form, the CDR3 reads TGTGCTCTTGGCGCCCCTCCTCAGTACTGGGGACGCACCGATAAACTCATCTTC.

Comment on this clone: TCRdb records a much larger clone's protein for this DNA, with a difference at residue 17 that likely arises from a read error; the protein given is the translation of the DNA. TRDV1 is the V gene, and the J gene was not called; the D call of TRDD3 is as the table states it, not checked on the DNA. The germline V gene encodes CDR1 TSWWSYY and CDR2 QGS. CDR3 size: 18 residues. CDR3 loop: CALGEAFFLDGRGGKLTF. The DNA for the CDR3 is TGTGCTCTTGGGGAAGCCTTCTTCCTCGACGGGAGAGGGGGTAAACTCACCTTT.

This clone was detected only a few times. TCRdb has a much larger clone's protein, which differs at residue 4 from the translation of this DNA, likely because of a read error; what is shown is the protein translated from the DNA. This chain uses TRDV2 with TRDJ1; 7 bases are shared with TRDD3. As TCRdb names no J gene, one was assigned here on the basis of a DNA match to germline. The CDR3 runs to 16 residues. Germline V CDR1 and CDR2: GEAIGNYY, EKD. The CDR3 region is CACVTLGDKVADKLIF. DNA of the CDR3: TGTGCCTGTGTCACCCTCGGGGATAAGGTGGCCGATAAACTCATCTTT.

This clone was seen more than once but under ten times. TCRdb has a much larger clone's protein, which differs at residue 3 from the translation of this DNA, likely because of a read error; what is shown is the protein translated from the DNA. The V call is TRDV1, the J call TRDJ1; TRDD3 matches 7 bases. No J segment appears in TCRdb, so it was assigned here by matching the sequence to germline. The CDR3 extends over 20 amino acids. In germline, CDR1 is TSWWSYY, CDR2 QGS. The CDR3 DNA is TGTGCTCCTGGGGGGCCTTCTCCTGAGTTGGGGGAGGAATACACCGATAAACTCATCTTT. Its translation: CAPGGPSPELGEEYTDKLIF.

This clone occurred a few times. A far more abundant clone sits one base away, making this likely a read error. The same CDR3 is also encoded by other DNA sequences in this sample. The chain links TRDV1 to TRDJ1; 8 nucleotides match TRDD3. The CDR3 is 23 residues long. Germline V CDR1 and CDR2: TSWWSYY, QGS. After removal of 0 bases from V and 2 bases from J, the junction contained 26 bases not matched to a gene. The CDR3 DNA reads as TGTGCTCTTGGGGAACTAGCCCTACCCAACTTCCAGTTTGGGATACGTGTAACCGATAAACTCATCTTT. It encodes CALGELALPNFQFGIRVTDKLIF.

This clone appeared a few times. A far larger clone is one base from this, pointing to a likely read error. Other DNA sequences in the sample encode the same CDR3. This chain joins TRDV1 and TRDJ1; 12 bases are shared with TRDD3. TCRdb leaves out the J gene; it was filled in here by matching the DNA to germline. V trimming: 6 bases; J trimming: 1 base; junction bases outside the gene matches: 21. Germline lookup yields CDR1 TSWWSYY and CDR2 QGS. The CDR3 totals 21 residues. CDR3 sequence reads: CALGGTSSLTGGYIPTDKLIF. For the CDR3, the DNA is TGTGCTCTTGGAGGGACTTCCTCCCTTACTGGGGGATACATTCCCACCGATAAACTCATCTTT.

A note on this clone: A far larger clone differs by one base, so this is likely a read error. Other nucleotide sequences from this sample produce the same CDR3. This chain connects TRDV2 to TRDJ1; 12 bases line up with TRDD3. The germline CDR1 and CDR2 sequences are GEAIGNYY and EKD. Trimming removed 4 bases from V and 3 bases from J; junction bases left unmatched: 8. This CDR3 is built from 16 residues. CDR3 bases: TGTGCCTGTGATGGGGGGCTGGGGGATACGGCCGATAAACTCATCTTT. Its translation: CACDGGLGDTADKLIF.

This clone occurred a few times. This DNA translates differently at residue 11 from the TCRdb protein, which is that of a much larger clone; a read error is likely, and the protein shown is the DNA's own translation. This chain joins TRDV1 and TRDJ1, with 10 nucleotides matching TRDD3. In the absence of a J gene in TCRdb, the DNA was matched to germline to assign it here. The J segment lost 0 bases and the V segment lost 3 bases, leaving 22 bases of the junction unmatched. CDR1 TSWWSYY and CDR2 QGS come from the germline V gene. The CDR3 has 22 amino acids. The CDR3 nucleotides read TGTGCTCTTGGGGACGTAACCGGGGCCCTCCGGGGGGATACGACCTACACCGATAAACTCATCTTT. As protein: CALGDVTGALRGDTTYTDKLIF.